Listed here are 9 T cell receptor beta chains from one sample, sequenced in a study of CD8+ T cells in alopecia areata. RNA extraction and reverse transcription yielded cDNA as sequencing template. The table came from immunoSEQ multiplex PCR; TCRdb's copy has only in-frame clones and leaves some out. This table has around 200,000 clones, approximately 62% appearing once. This specimen was CD4+ T cells sorted from blood, taken at week 0. Receptors were obtained from a human donor with alopecia areata.

J is TRBJ1-5 and V is TRBV29-1; D is ambiguous. Trimming removed 4 bases from V and 6 bases from J, with 10 bases in between. This CDR3 is 12 amino acids long. Germline V gene data show CDR1 as SQVTM and CDR2 as ANQGSEA. CDR3 sequence: CSVGEGSQPQHF. The CDR3 bases are TGCAGCGTTGGGGAGGGCAGTCAGCCCCAGCATTTT.

Ten or more counts support this clone. The rearrangement joins TRBV19 to TRBJ1-2, with 12 bases fitting TRBD1. With V trimmed by 6 bases and J by 4 bases, 6 bases remained unmatched. The CDR3 runs 15 residues. Germline V gene lookup returns CDR1 LNHDA and CDR2 SQIVND (reference sequence). The CDR3 reads CASRPGTGGGYGYTF. The CDR3, as DNA: TGTGCCAGTAGACCGGGGACAGGGGGCGGCTATGGCTACACCTTC.

The chain joins TRBV27 to TRBJ1-5; D uncertain. Trimming took 6 bases from V and 2 from J, leaving 14 bases between them. The CDR3 runs 15 residues. Germline loops: CDR1 MNHEY, CDR2 SMNVEV (reference sequence). Here the CDR3 reads CASSLKHGGNQPQHF. The CDR3 DNA sequence: TGTGCCAGCAGCCTTAAACACGGGGGCAATCAGCCCCAGCATTTT.

The chain recombines TRBV6-5 with TRBJ1-2; D gene ambiguous. Germline values: CDR1 MNHEY, CDR2 SVGAGI. The germline V and J ends were trimmed by 0 bases and 4 bases, with 15 bases remaining between them. The CDR3 covers 16 residues. The CDR3: CASSYSNSRVGYGYTF. The DNA of the CDR3 is TGTGCCAGCAGTTACTCGAATTCAAGGGTGGGCTATGGCTACACCTTC.

The table lists this clone with a count of one. V is TRBV9 and J is TRBJ2-3; 7 nucleotides agree with TRBD2. Trimming at V came to 4 bases and at J to 4 bases, leaving 6 bases not matched to a gene. CDR1 SGDLS and CDR2 YYNGEE come from the germline V gene. CDR3 length equals 14 residues. The CDR3 spells CASSPGLVPDTQYF. CDR3 DNA sequence: TGTGCCAGCAGCCCCGGACTAGTTCCAGATACGCAGTATTTT.

This clone turned up a few times. This chain connects TRBV6-1 to TRBJ1-2, with D unresolved. The CDR3 is 12 residues long. Looked up from germline, CDR1 is MNHNS and CDR2 is SASEGT. With 5 bases removed from V and 6 bases from J, the gap between germline ends came to 10 bases. CDR3 DNA: TGTGCCAGCAGTTTCCAGGATCATGGCTACACCTTC. This codes for CASSFQDHGYTF.

V and J are TRBV30 and TRBJ2-5; TRBD2 is a possible D gene (7 bases). V was trimmed by 5 bases and J by 2 bases, leaving 15 bases between them. The CDR3 runs to 14 residues. Germline CDR1 reads GTSNPN; CDR2 reads SVGIG (reference sequence). CDR3 sequence reads: CAWQGLAAQETQYF. The CDR3, as DNA: TGTGCCTGGCAGGGGCTAGCGGCGCAAGAGACCCAGTACTTC.

This clone showed up just once. The gene calls are TRBV5-6 and TRBJ2-7; TRBD1 agrees at 7 bases. The CDR3 consists of 14 residues. J lost 5 bases, V lost 0 bases, and 5 bases had no gene match. Germline-derived CDR1 and CDR2 are SGHDT and YYEEEE. The CDR3 coding sequence is TGTGCCAGCAGCTTGGGCCTGGGGACAGACGAGCAGTACTTC. Its translation: CASSLGLGTDEQYF.

The chain employs TRBV5-5 and TRBJ2-5, with TRBD1 matching over 9 bases. Losses at the gene ends were 4 bases for V and 4 bases for J; bases not matched to a gene: 8. Per the germline V gene, CDR1 is SGHKS and CDR2 is YYEKEE (reference sequence). This CDR3 comprises 15 residues. CDR3 nucleotide sequence: TGTGCCAGCAGCCTTGGGACAGGGAAAGGAGAGACCCAGTACTTC. It translates to CASSLGTGKGETQYF.